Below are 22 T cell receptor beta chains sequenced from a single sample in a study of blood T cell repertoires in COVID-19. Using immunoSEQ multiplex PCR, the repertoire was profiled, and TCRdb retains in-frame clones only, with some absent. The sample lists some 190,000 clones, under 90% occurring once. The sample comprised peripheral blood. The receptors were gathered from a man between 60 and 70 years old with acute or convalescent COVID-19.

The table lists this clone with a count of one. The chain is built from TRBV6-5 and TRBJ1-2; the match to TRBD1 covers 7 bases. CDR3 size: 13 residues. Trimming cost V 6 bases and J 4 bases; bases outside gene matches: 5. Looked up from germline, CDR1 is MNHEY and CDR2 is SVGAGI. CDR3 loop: CASRDRAVYGYTF. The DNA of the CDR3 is TGTGCCAGCAGAGACAGGGCCGTCTATGGCTACACCTTC.

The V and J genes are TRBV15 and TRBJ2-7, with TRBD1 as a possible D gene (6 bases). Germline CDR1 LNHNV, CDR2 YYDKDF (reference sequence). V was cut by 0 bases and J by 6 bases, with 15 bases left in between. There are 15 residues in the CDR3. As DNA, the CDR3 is TGTGCCACCAGCAGAGACCCCCGTGGGGGCAGCGAGCAGTACTTC. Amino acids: CATSRDPRGGSEQYF. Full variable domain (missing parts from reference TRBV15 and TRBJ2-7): DAMVIQNPRYQVTQFGKPVTLSCSQTLNHNVMYWYQQKSSQAPKLLFHYYDKDFNNEADTPDNFQSRRPNTSFCFLDIRSPGLGDTAMYLCATSRDPRGGSEQYFGPGTRLTVT.

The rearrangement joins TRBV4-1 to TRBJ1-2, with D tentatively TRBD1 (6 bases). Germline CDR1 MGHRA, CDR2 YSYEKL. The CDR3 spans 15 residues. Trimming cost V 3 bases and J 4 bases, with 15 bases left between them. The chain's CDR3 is CASSQDGQTSYGYTF. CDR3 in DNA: TGCGCCAGCAGCCAGGACGGACAGACATCCTATGGCTACACCTTC.

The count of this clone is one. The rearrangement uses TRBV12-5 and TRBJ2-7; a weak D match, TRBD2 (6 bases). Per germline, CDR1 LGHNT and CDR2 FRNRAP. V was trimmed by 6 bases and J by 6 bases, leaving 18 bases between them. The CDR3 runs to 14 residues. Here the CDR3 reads CASGPTVEGSEQYF. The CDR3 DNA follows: TGTGCTAGTGGCCCGACAGTGGAGGGCTCCGAGCAGTACTTC.

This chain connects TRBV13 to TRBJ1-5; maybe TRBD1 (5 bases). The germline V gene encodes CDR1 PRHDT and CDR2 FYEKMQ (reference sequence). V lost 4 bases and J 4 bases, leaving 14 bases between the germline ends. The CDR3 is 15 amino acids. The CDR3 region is CASSSAREGNQPQHF. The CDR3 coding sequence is TGTGCCAGCAGCTCAGCGAGGGAGGGGAATCAGCCCCAGCATTTT.

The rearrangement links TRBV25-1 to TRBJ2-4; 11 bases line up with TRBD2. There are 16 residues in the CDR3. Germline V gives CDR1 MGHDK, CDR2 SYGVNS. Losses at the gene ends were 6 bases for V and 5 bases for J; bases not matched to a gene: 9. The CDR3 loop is CASSGISGRAENIQYF. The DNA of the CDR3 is TGTGCCAGCAGCGGAATTAGCGGGAGGGCGGAAAACATTCAGTACTTC.

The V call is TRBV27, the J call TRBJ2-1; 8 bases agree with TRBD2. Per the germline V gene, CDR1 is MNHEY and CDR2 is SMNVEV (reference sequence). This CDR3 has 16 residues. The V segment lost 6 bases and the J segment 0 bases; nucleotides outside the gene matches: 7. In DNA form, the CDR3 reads TGTGCCAGCAGGCAGGAACTAGCGGCCTCCTACAATGAGCAGTTCTTC. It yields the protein CASRQELAASYNEQFF.

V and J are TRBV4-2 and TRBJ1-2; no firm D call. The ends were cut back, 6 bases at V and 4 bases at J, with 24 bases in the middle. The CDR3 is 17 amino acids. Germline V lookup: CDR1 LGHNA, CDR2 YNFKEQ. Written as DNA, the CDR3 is TGTGCCAGCAGAGCAAAAGTGGCCGAGGAAGAGTCCTATGGCTACACCTTC. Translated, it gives CASRAKVAEEESYGYTF.

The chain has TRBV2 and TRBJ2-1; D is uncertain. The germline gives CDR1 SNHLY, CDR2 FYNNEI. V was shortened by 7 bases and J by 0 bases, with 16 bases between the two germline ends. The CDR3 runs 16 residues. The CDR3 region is CASTRSLSGSYNEQFF. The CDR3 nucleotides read TGTGCCAGCACCAGGTCCCTAAGTGGCTCCTACAATGAGCAGTTCTTC.

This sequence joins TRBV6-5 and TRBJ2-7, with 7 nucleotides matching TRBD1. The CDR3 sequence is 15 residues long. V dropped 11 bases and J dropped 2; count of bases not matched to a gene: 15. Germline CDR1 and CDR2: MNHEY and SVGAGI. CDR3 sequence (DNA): TGTGCCGGGCTCCGGGACAGAGTCTTTCCCTACGAGCAGTACTTC. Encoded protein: CAGLRDRVFPYEQYF.

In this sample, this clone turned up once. Here the CDR3 DNA reads TGTGCTAGTGGTAACAGGGACTCTGGAAACACCATATATTTT. Residues: CASGNRDSGNTIYF. The chain couples TRBV12-5 to TRBJ1-3; D might be TRBD1 (6 bases). This CDR3 contains 14 residues. Germline V gene data show CDR1 as LGHNT and CDR2 as FRNRAP. V lost 5 bases to trimming and J lost 0 bases, with 8 bases between them.

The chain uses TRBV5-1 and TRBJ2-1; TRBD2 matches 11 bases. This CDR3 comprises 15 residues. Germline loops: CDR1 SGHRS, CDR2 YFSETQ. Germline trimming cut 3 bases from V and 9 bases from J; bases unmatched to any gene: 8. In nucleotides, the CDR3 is TGCGCCAGCAGCTACGATAGCGGGGGGGCCTCTGAGCAGTTCTTC. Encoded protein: CASSYDSGGASEQFF.

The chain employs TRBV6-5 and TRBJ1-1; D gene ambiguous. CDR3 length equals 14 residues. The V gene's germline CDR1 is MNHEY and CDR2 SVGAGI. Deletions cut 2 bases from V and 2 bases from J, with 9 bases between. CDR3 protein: CASSYHITNTEAFF. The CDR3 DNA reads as TGTGCCAGCAGTTACCACATCACCAACACTGAAGCTTTCTTT.

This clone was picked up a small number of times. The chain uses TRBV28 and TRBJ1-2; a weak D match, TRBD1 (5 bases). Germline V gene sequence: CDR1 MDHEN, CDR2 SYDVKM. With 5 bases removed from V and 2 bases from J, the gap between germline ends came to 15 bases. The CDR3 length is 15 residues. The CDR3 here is CASSLHRQGNYGYTF. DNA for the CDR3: TGTGCCAGCAGTCTGCACAGGCAGGGCAACTATGGCTACACCTTC.

CDR3 amino acids: CASSSGGAGANVLTF. CDR3 coding DNA: TGTGCCAGCAGTTCTGGGGGGGCTGGGGCCAACGTCCTGACTTTC. This rearrangement joins TRBV6-5 to TRBJ2-6, with TRBD2 matching over 7 bases. V dropped 4 bases and J dropped 2; count of bases not matched to a gene: 2. In germline, CDR1 is MNHEY, CDR2 SVGAGI. The CDR3 contains 15 residues.

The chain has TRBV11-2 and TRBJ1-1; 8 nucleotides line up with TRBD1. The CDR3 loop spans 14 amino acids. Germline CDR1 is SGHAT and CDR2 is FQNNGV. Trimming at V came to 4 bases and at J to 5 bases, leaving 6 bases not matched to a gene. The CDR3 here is CASSSYRGGTEAFF. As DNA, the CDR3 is TGTGCCAGCAGCTCCTACAGGGGGGGAACTGAAGCTTTCTTT.

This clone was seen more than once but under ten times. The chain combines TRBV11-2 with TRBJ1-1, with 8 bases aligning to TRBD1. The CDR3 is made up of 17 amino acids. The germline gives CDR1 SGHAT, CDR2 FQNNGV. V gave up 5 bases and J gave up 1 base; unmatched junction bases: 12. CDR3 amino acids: CASSPARGQARNTEAFF. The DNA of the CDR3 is TGTGCCAGCAGCCCTGCGCGGGGACAGGCTCGGAACACTGAAGCTTTCTTT.

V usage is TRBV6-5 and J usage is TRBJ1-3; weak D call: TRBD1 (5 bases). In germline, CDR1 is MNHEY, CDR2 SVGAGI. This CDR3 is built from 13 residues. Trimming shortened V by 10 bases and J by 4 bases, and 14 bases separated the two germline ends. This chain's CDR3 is CATHRTRGNTIYF. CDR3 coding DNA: TGTGCCACCCATCGGACACGCGGAAACACCATATATTTT.

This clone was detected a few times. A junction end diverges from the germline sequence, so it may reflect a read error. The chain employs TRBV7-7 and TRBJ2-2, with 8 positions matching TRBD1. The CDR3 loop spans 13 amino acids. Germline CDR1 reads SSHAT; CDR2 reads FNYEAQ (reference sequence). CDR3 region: CASSPDRAGELFF. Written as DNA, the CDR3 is TGTGCTAGCAGCCCGGACAGGGCCGGGGAGCTGTTTTTT.

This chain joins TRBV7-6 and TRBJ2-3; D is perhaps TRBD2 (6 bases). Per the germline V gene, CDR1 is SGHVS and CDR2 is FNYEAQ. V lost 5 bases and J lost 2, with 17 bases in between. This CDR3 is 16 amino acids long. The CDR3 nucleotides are TGTGCCAGCAGCCTACTCGGGGGTCTGGTCACAGATACGCAGTATTTT. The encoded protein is CASSLLGGLVTDTQYF.

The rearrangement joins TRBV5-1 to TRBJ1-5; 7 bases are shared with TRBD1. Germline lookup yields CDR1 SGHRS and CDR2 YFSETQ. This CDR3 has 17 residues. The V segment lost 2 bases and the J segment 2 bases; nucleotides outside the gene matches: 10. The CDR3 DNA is TGCGCCAGCAGCTTAGGGCAGGGGGTTGGAGGCAATCAGCCCCAGCATTTT. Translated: CASSLGQGVGGNQPQHF.

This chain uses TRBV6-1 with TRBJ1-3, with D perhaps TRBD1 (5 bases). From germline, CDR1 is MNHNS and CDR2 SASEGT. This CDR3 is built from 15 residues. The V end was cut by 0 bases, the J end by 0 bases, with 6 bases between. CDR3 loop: CASSEATASGNTIYF. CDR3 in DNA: TGTGCCAGCAGTGAAGCGACAGCCTCTGGAAACACCATATATTTT.